This T cell receptor beta chain was observed in a study of response to subunit inactivated influenza vaccine. TCRdb ran MiXCR on the RT-PCR reads and lists one entry per CDR3 protein. Here the sample spans over 150,000 distinct CDR3 sequences, about a tenth being singletons. The CDR3 runs 13 residues. J lost 8 bases, V lost 4 bases, and 6 bases had no gene match. The germline gives CDR1 GTSNPN, CDR2 SVGIG (reference sequence). This clonotype was counted a few times. The sample was non-naive T cells sorted from PBMCs, taken 45 days after vaccination. This sequence joins TRBV30 and TRBJ2-2; 8 nucleotides line up with TRBD2. The TCR sequence derives from a man aged 50-59 years who received an inactivated influenza vaccine. The DNA for the CDR3 is TGTGCCTGGAACAGGGAGCGGGGGGGGGAGCTGTTTTTT. This codes for CAWNRERGGELFF.